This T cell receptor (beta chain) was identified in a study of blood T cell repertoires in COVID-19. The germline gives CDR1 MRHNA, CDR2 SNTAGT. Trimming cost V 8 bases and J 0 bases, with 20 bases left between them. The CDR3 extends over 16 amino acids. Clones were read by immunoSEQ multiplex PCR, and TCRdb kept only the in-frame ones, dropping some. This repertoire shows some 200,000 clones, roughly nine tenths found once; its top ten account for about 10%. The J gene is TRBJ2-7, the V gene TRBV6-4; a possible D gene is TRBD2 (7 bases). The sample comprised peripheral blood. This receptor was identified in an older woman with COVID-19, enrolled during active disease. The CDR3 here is CASEGGESESSYEQYF. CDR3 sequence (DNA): TGTGCCAGCGAGGGGGGGGAGTCCGAGAGCTCCTACGAGCAGTACTTC.